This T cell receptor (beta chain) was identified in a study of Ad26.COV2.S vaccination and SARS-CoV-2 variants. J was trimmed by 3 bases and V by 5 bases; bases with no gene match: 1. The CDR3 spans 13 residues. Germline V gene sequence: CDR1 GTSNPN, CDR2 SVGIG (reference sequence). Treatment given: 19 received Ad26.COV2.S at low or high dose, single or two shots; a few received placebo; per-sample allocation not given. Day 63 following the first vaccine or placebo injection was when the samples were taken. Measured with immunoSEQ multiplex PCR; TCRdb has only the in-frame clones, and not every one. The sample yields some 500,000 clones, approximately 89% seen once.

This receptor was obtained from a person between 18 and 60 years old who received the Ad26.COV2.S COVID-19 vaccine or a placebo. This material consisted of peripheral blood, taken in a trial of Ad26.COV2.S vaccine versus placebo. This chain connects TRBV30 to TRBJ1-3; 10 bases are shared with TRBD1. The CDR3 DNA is TGTGCCTGGGGGACAGGGGATGGAAACACCATATATTTT. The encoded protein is CAWGTGDGNTIYF. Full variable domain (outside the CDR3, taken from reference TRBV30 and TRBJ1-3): SQTIHQWPATLVQPVGSPLSLECTVEGTSNPNLYWYRQAAGRGLQLLFYSVGIGQISSEVPQNLSASRPQDRQFILSSKKLLLSDSGFYLCAWGTGDGNTIYFGEGSWLTVV.